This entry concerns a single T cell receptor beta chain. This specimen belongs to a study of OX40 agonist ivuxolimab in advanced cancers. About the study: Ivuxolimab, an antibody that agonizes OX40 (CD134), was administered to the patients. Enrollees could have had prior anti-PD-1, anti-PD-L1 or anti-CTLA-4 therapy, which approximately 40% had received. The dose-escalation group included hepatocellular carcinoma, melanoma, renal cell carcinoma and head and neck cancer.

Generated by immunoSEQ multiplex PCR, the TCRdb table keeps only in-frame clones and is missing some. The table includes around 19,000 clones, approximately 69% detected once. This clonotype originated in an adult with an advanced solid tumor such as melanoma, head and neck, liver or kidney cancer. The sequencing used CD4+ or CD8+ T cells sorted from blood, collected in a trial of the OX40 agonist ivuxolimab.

The CDR3 sequence is CASSLGVNQPQHF. CDR3 sequence (DNA): TGTGCCAGCAGTTTAGGGGTCAATCAGCCCCAGCATTTT. J is TRBJ1-5 and V is TRBV27; unclear D gene. The V gene's germline CDR1 is MNHEY and CDR2 SMNVEV (reference sequence). Trimming cost V 2 bases and J 3 bases, with 5 bases left between them. This CDR3 is 13 amino acids long.